The 17 T cell receptor beta chains in this list originate from one sample, sequenced in a study of cytomegalovirus exposure and HLA in healthy donors. The data were produced by immunoSEQ multiplex PCR, yet TCRdb's version contains in-frame clones alone and is incomplete. Here the sample spans 200,000 or so clones, around 80% being singletons. The specimen sequenced was PBMCs. The receptors originated from a woman aged 30 to 39 in good health and CMV-seropositive.

The chain recombines TRBV4-2 with TRBJ1-3, with D possibly being TRBD1 (5 bases). V was cut by 0 bases and J by 4 bases, with 16 bases left in between. Germline CDR1 reads LGHNA; CDR2 reads YNFKEQ. This CDR3 is 17 amino acids long. CDR3 region: CASSQDGQDMGGNTIYF. CDR3 nucleotides: TGTGCCAGCAGCCAAGATGGGCAGGACATGGGGGGAAACACCATATATTTT.

The rearrangement joins TRBV27 to TRBJ2-7; tentatively, D is TRBD1 (5 bases). Between the trimmed V and J ends, which lost 3 bases and 5 bases, there was a span of 14 bases. This CDR3 is 14 amino acids long. The V gene's germline CDR1 is MNHEY and CDR2 SMNVEV (reference sequence). This CDR3 reads CASSLGAGLDEQYF. The CDR3 DNA follows: TGTGCCAGCAGTTTGGGCGCAGGGTTGGACGAGCAGTACTTC.

This chain connects TRBV27 to TRBJ1-4, with D tentatively TRBD1 (5 bases). CDR1 is MNHEY and CDR2 is SMNVEV in the germline V gene (reference sequence). V dropped 2 bases and J dropped 7 bases, with 20 bases sitting between them. The CDR3 contains 17 residues. The CDR3 protein is CASSLGRGRDVSEKLFF. The CDR3, as DNA: TGTGCCAGCAGTTTAGGAAGGGGCCGAGACGTTTCTGAAAAACTGTTTTTT.

The chain is built from TRBV9 and TRBJ1-1, with 8 bases matching TRBD1. The germline CDR1 and CDR2 sequences are SGDLS and YYNGEE. The V segment lost 6 bases and the J segment 1 base; nucleotides outside the gene matches: 17. The CDR3 is 18 amino acids. The CDR3 is CASTQGAYPSYSNTEAFF. The CDR3 DNA reads as TGTGCCAGCACGCAGGGGGCATACCCCTCCTACTCGAACACTGAAGCTTTCTTT.

The chain uses TRBV6-5 and TRBJ1-1; D call uncertain. Trimming left V 3 bases short and J 1 base short, with 9 bases between. This CDR3 has 14 residues. Germline-derived CDR1 and CDR2 are MNHEY and SVGAGI. CDR3 sequence (DNA): TGTGCCAGCAGTTATGGTGGAGCGAACACTGAAGCTTTCTTT. This sequence encodes CASSYGGANTEAFF.

This chain joins TRBV4-2 and TRBJ2-3, with D possibly matching TRBD2 (6 bases). The CDR3 sequence is 15 residues long. Germline V gene data show CDR1 as LGHNA and CDR2 as YNFKEQ. Trimming took 4 bases from V and 2 from J, leaving 13 bases between them. This CDR3 reads CASSRGGDFTDTQYF. CDR3 in DNA: TGTGCCAGCAGCCGTGGCGGGGACTTCACAGATACGCAGTATTTT.

This chain links TRBV29-1 with TRBJ2-7, with 7 bases that match TRBD2. The V segment lost 4 bases and the J segment 2 bases; nucleotides outside the gene matches: 5. This CDR3 spans 13 amino acids. Germline assignment: CDR1 SQVTM and CDR2 ANQGSEA. This CDR3 reads CSVAREAAYEQYF. Written as DNA, the CDR3 is TGCAGCGTTGCCCGGGAGGCTGCCTACGAGCAGTACTTC.

J is TRBJ2-1 and V is TRBV27; 8 bases are a match to TRBD1. V lost 3 bases and J lost 7; bases outside the gene matches: 5. Looked up from germline, CDR1 is MNHEY and CDR2 is SMNVEV (reference sequence). The CDR3 length is 14 residues. The CDR3 loop is CASSFWDRPNEQFF. The CDR3 DNA follows: TGTGCCAGCAGTTTTTGGGACAGGCCTAATGAGCAGTTCTTC.

This clone came up a few times. V is TRBV7-6 and J is TRBJ2-1; D gene uncertain. Germline lookup yields CDR1 SGHVS and CDR2 FNYEAQ. This CDR3 is 11 amino acids long. V lost 6 bases and J 9 bases, leaving 9 bases between the germline ends. This chain's CDR3 is CASSSGSEQFF. CDR3 bases: TGTGCCAGCAGTTCAGGAAGTGAGCAGTTCTTC.

The chain recombines TRBV6-6 with TRBJ2-1, with 9 nucleotides matching TRBD1. The CDR3 spans 11 residues. The trim removed 5 bases at V and 15 bases at J, leaving 5 bases unmatched. Germline V gives CDR1 MNHNY, CDR2 SVGAGI (reference sequence). The CDR3 DNA reads as TGTGCCAGCAGTCCCGGGACAGGGCTGTTCTTC. It specifies CASSPGTGLFF.

The rearrangement uses TRBV18 and TRBJ2-5, with 9 positions matching TRBD1. The germline V gene encodes CDR1 KGHSH and CDR2 LQKENI. CDR3 size: 14 residues. The ends lost 6 bases at V and 5 bases at J; junction bases unmatched: 7. CDR3 region: CASSLTGGWETQYF. The CDR3 bases are TGTGCCAGCTCTCTTACAGGGGGCTGGGAGACCCAGTACTTC.

The V and J genes are TRBV2 and TRBJ1-1; no clear D. This CDR3 has 13 amino acids. Germline CDR1 SNHLY, CDR2 FYNNEI. The V gene lost 5 bases and the J gene lost 1 base, with 8 bases spanning the gap. The CDR3 DNA sequence: TGTGCCAGCAGTCTGCAGAAGAACACTGAAGCTTTCTTT. This sequence encodes CASSLQKNTEAFF.

Turning to this clone: At one boundary the junction diverges from the germline segment, which might be a read error. V gene TRBV7-7 combines with J gene TRBJ2-1; 7 nucleotides line up with TRBD1. The CDR3 sequence is 14 residues long. The germline CDR1 and CDR2 sequences are SSHAT and FNYEAQ (reference sequence). The CDR3 here is CASSLAQGYNEQFF. In nucleotides, the CDR3 is TGTGCTAGCAGCTTAGCACAGGGGTACAATGAGCAGTTCTTC.

V is TRBV4-1 and J is TRBJ2-2, with 7 positions matching TRBD2. The V gene's germline CDR1 is MGHRA and CDR2 YSYEKL. V lost 3 bases to trimming and J lost 3 bases; unmatched junction nucleotides: 7. The CDR3 runs to 16 residues. The CDR3 DNA is TGCGCCAGCAGCCAGGGGCGGGAGTGGTACACCGGGGAGCTGTTTTTT. Translation gives CASSQGREWYTGELFF.

In this sample, this clone turned up once. V is TRBV5-6 and J is TRBJ2-7; 7 bases match TRBD1. The CDR3 is made up of 14 amino acids. Germline V CDR1 and CDR2: SGHDT, YYEEEE. The ends lost 5 bases at V and 5 bases at J; junction bases unmatched: 10. This CDR3 reads CASRLVGQINEQYF. CDR3 coding DNA: TGTGCCAGCAGGTTAGTGGGACAGATCAACGAGCAGTACTTC.

This clone occurred a few times. J is TRBJ1-1 and V is TRBV4-2; maybe TRBD1 (5 bases). V was cut by 4 bases and J by 1 base, with 19 bases left in between. The germline V gene encodes CDR1 LGHNA and CDR2 YNFKEQ. The CDR3 consists of 17 residues. In DNA form, the CDR3 reads TGTGCCAGCAGCCCTACGGTGCAGGGTTTTTGGAACACTGAAGCTTTCTTT. Translation: CASSPTVQGFWNTEAFF.

V usage is TRBV2 and J usage is TRBJ2-4, with 10 bases identical to TRBD1. Germline V gene sequence: CDR1 SNHLY, CDR2 FYNNEI. The CDR3 contains 15 residues. V lost 4 bases to trimming and J lost 2 bases; unmatched junction nucleotides: 2. The CDR3 loop is CASSGTGGTKNIQYF. The CDR3 DNA reads TGTGCCAGCAGTGGGACAGGGGGAACCAAAAACATTCAGTACTTC. Full variable domain (remainder filled in from reference TRBV2 and TRBJ2-4): EPEVTQTPSHQVTQMGQEVILRCVPISNHLYFYWYRQILGQKVEFLVSFYNNEISEKSEIFDDQFSVERPDGSNFTLKIRSTKLEDSAMYFCASSGTGGTKNIQYFGAGTRLSVL.